The rows below give T cell receptor beta chains drawn from one sample of a study of T cell responses to AZD1222 COVID-19 vaccine. Some clones are missing from TCRdb's copy, which holds only in-frame ones; the method was immunoSEQ multiplex PCR. There are some 94,000 clones in the sample; around 90% occur only once, and approximately 5.3% lies in the top ten. The source was peripheral blood, collected 28 days after the second AZD1222 dose. The source of these receptors is an adult who received the AZD1222 COVID-19 vaccine. The CDR3 runs from the conserved cysteine through the conserved F or W. D genes are given only for firm matches. Rows may omit the clone size; those that give it use once, few, many or a size class.

V gene	J gene	CDR3 length	D gene	clone size	CDR3 DNA	CDR3 protein
TRBV7-6	TRBJ2-7	15	TRBD2	few	TGTGCCAGCAGCTTAGGGGCGGGGGGCGGCTACGAGCAGTACTTC	CASSLGAGGGYEQYF
TRBV28	TRBJ2-1	12	NA	NA	TGTGCCAGCAGCCTCCCACCAATGAAGCAGTTCTTC	CASSLPPMKQFF
TRBV27	TRBJ1-2	15	TRBD1	NA	TGTGCCAGCAGGCCGCTGGGACAGGGAAACTATGGCTACACCTTC	CASRPLGQGNYGYTF
TRBV10-2	TRBJ2-2	16	TRBD1	NA	TGCGCCAGCGAGAGCCGGGACAGGGGGTTTACCGGGGAGCTGTTTTTT	CASESRDRGFTGELFF
TRBV5-1	TRBJ2-3	14	NA	NA	TGCGCCAGCCACGCCGGGGACTTAACAGATACGCAGTATTTT	CASHAGDLTDTQYF
TRBV28	TRBJ1-2	16	NA	NA	TGTGCCAGCAGTTTTTCCAGAACGCGGACGATCTATGGCTACACCTTC	CASSFSRTRTIYGYTF
TRBV6-5	TRBJ1-5	15	NA	NA	TGTGCCAGCAGCTCAACCCACAGGGCTGAGCAGCCCCAGCATTTT	CASSSTHRAEQPQHF
TRBV3-1/TRBV3-2	TRBJ1-2	14	NA	NA	TGTGCCAGCAGCCAAGCCGGCAGTAACTATGGCTACACCTTC	CASSQAGSNYGYTF
TRBV13	TRBJ2-2	15	TRBD2	NA	TGTGCCAGCAGCAGTCGGGACTACGGCACCGGGGAGCTGTTTTTT	CASSSRDYGTGELFF
TRBV5-1	TRBJ2-2	14	NA	NA	TGCGCCAGCAGCCGGGGCGCGAACACCGGGGAGCTGTTTTTT	CASSRGANTGELFF
TRBV5-4	TRBJ2-3	12	NA	NA	TGTGCCAGCAGCACCAGCACAGATACGCAGTATTTT	CASSTSTDTQYF
TRBV24-1	TRBJ2-5	22	TRBD2	once	TGTGCCACCAGTGATTTGCCCAGGACTAGCGGGGGGCCCTATCCCAACCAAGAGACCCAGTACTTC	CATSDLPRTSGGPYPNQETQYF
TRBV28	TRBJ2-2	16	NA	NA	TGTGCCAGCAGTCTATGGGACACGGTGGGAGTCCGGGAGCTGTTTTTT	CASSLWDTVGVRELFF
TRBV28	TRBJ1-2	14	TRBD1	NA	TGTGCCAGCAGTTTAAACAGGGGGAGGGACGGCTACACCTTC	CASSLNRGRDGYTF
TRBV15	TRBJ1-1	15	NA	NA	TGTGCCACCAGCAGAGATCAGGGCGTTGGAACTGAAGCTTTCTTT	CATSRDQGVGTEAFF
TRBV19	TRBJ2-1	12	NA	NA	TGTGCCAGTAGTATCGCGGCCGTTGGGCAGTTCTTC	CASSIAAVGQFF
TRBV7-2	TRBJ1-6	16	NA	NA	TGTGCCAGCGGAATGGGGCGGCCTGAGGGTAATTCACCCCTCCACTTT	CASGMGRPEGNSPLHF
TRBV7-2	TRBJ2-5	12	NA	NA	TGTGCCAGCAGCCTTAACACGCGGACCCAGTACTTC	CASSLNTRTQYF
TRBV6-1	TRBJ1-5	14	NA	few	TGTGCCAGCAGTGACAACTATTCAAATCAGCCCCAGCATTTT	CASSDNYSNQPQHF
TRBV30	TRBJ1-6	12	NA	NA	TGTGCCTGGGCCTACATAGAATCACCCCTCCACTTT	CAWAYIESPLHF
TRBV28	TRBJ2-2	13	NA	once	TGTGCCAGCAGTACCGTGGGGACCGGGGAGCTGTTTTTT	CASSTVGTGELFF
TRBV3-1/TRBV3-2	TRBJ2-3	17	NA	NA	TGTGCCAGCAGCAAAGACTCCGGGACTGTGAACACAGATACGCAGTATTTT	CASSKDSGTVNTDTQYF
TRBV3-1/TRBV3-2	TRBJ2-2	15	NA	NA	TGTGCCAGCAGCCAAGTAGGGACGAACACCGGGGAGCTGTTTTTT	CASSQVGTNTGELFF
TRBV7-3	TRBJ2-3	16	NA	NA	TGTGCCAGCAGCTTAGGTTGGCGGAGGAGCACAGATACGCAGTATTTT	CASSLGWRRSTDTQYF
TRBV6-5	TRBJ1-5	14	NA	NA	TGTGCCAGCAGTCTCTCGGACATGGGACAGCCCCAGCATTTT	CASSLSDMGQPQHF
TRBV27	TRBJ1-5	15	TRBD1	NA	TGTGCCAGCAGTTTTTCCGGGACAGGGTTTCAGCCCCAGCATTTT	CASSFSGTGFQPQHF
TRBV29-1	TRBJ2-2	13	NA	NA	TGCAGCGTTGAACGTCCTACCACCGGGGAGCTGTTTTTT	CSVERPTTGELFF
TRBV27	TRBJ1-5	14	TRBD1	once	TGTGCCAGCAGGGGGACAGGGGGCTTTCAGCCCCAGCATTTT	CASRGTGGFQPQHF
TRBV12-3/TRBV12-4	TRBJ2-1	12	NA	NA	TGTGCCAGCAGTCTATTATACAATGAGCAGTTCTTC	CASSLLYNEQFF
TRBV16	TRBJ2-2	16	NA	NA	TGTGCCAGCAGCCAAAGGAGGGGAACGAACACCGGGGAGCTGTTTTTT	CASSQRRGTNTGELFF
TRBV4-1	TRBJ2-1	16	NA	NA	TGCGCCAGCAGCCAAGAGGGGGGAAAGGGACGGGGTGAGCAGTTCTTC	CASSQEGGKGRGEQFF
TRBV30	TRBJ2-7	13	NA	NA	TGTGCCTGGACCCGGGACCCCACCTACGAGCAGTACTTC	CAWTRDPTYEQYF
TRBV12-3/TRBV12-4	TRBJ2-5	13	NA	NA	TGTGCCAGCAGTTTATGGGATGAAGAGACCCAGTACTTC	CASSLWDEETQYF
TRBV6-2/TRBV6-3	TRBJ2-2	16	TRBD1	NA	TGTGCCAGCAGTGAGACAGGGGGGACGAACACCGGGGAGCTGTTTTTT	CASSETGGTNTGELFF
TRBV3-1/TRBV3-2	TRBJ2-7	17	NA	NA	TGTGCCAGCAGCCAAGATCGAGGGATCTTCTTTTCCTACGAGCAGTACTTC	CASSQDRGIFFSYEQYF
TRBV2	TRBJ1-2	15	TRBD1	NA	TGTGCCCCCCAGGGGGGGGCAAACACTAACTATGGCTACACCTTC	CAPQGGANTNYGYTF
TRBV7-2	TRBJ2-5	15	TRBD1	NA	TGTGCCAGCAGCTTAAGACAGGGGGGGCAAGAGACCCAGTACTTC	CASSLRQGGQETQYF
TRBV24-1	TRBJ1-2	12	NA	NA	TGTGCCACCAGTGATCTTGGGGATGGCTACACCTTC	CATSDLGDGYTF
TRBV12-3/TRBV12-4	TRBJ2-2	13	TRBD1	NA	TGTGCCACCGGGACAGCGAACACCGGGGAGCTGTTTTTT	CATGTANTGELFF
TRBV27	TRBJ1-5	15	NA	NA	TGTGCCAGCAGTCTCCTGGCGGCTAGCAATCAGCCCCAGCATTTT	CASSLLAASNQPQHF
TRBV25-1	TRBJ2-3	13	NA	NA	TGTGCCAGCAGCGGGCCTAGCACAGATACGCAGTATTTT	CASSGPSTDTQYF
TRBV19	TRBJ1-2	13	NA	NA	TGTGCCAGTAGTATCGGGTCGGAGGCGGGCTACACCTTC	CASSIGSEAGYTF
TRBV9	TRBJ2-1	15	TRBD2	NA	TGTGCCAGCAGCGGACTAGCGCTAAGCCAGGCTGAGCAGTTCTTC	CASSGLALSQAEQFF
TRBV10-3	TRBJ1-1	16	TRBD1	NA	TGTGCCATCAGTACTCTCCGGGACAGCATGAACACTGAAGCTTTCTTT	CAISTLRDSMNTEAFF
TRBV7-2	TRBJ2-4	14	NA	NA	TGTGCCAGCAGCTTGCGTCTGAATGAAAACATTCAGTACTTC	CASSLRLNENIQYF
TRBV10-3	TRBJ1-3	15	TRBD1	NA	TGTGCCATCAGTGGAACAGGGGAGACTGGAAACACCATATATTTT	CAISGTGETGNTIYF
TRBV9	TRBJ1-1	13	TRBD1	NA	TGTGCCAGCAGCTTAGGGGGCGGCACTGAAGCTTTCTTT	CASSLGGGTEAFF
TRBV7-9	TRBJ2-4	15	NA	NA	TGTGCCAGCAGCCGAAGAACGGGGGCAGGGAACATTCAGTACTTC	CASSRRTGAGNIQYF
TRBV4-1	TRBJ1-4	14	NA	NA	TGCGCCAGCAGCCACCGAGGCCTAAATGAAAAACTGTTTTTT	CASSHRGLNEKLFF
TRBV27	TRBJ1-6	16	NA	few	TGTGCCAGCAGTCCCCGGGGAGGGGGTGGGAATTCACCCCTCCACTTT	CASSPRGGGGNSPLHF
TRBV6-5	TRBJ1-1	14	NA	NA	TGTGCCAGCAGTTACTCTGACAGTTACACTGAAGCTTTCTTT	CASSYSDSYTEAFF
TRBV27	TRBJ2-4	15	NA	NA	TGTGCCAGCAGTCCCCAGGGGGGATATTCTGCCATTCAGTACTTC	CASSPQGGYSAIQYF
TRBV4-1	TRBJ1-5	16	NA	once	TGCGCCAGCAGTCACGGGGAGGGGGGTAGCAATCAGCCCCAGCATTTT	CASSHGEGGSNQPQHF